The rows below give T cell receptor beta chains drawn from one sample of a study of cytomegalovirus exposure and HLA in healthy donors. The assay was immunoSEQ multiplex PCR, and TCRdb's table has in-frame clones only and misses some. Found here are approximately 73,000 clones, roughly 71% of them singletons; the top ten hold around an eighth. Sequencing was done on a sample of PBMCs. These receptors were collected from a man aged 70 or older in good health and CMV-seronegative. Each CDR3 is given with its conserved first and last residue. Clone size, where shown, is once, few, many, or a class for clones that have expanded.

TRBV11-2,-,CASSSLRDTEAFF
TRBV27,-,CASSSPGRNTEAFF
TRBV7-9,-,CASAPGYSDSGNTIYF
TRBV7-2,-,CASSSGLAAYEQYF
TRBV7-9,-,CASSLRDRAADTQYF
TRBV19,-,CASSIRGRVTGELFF
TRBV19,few,CASSTQAGTGTGNTIYF
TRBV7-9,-,CASSLAGQVGDTQYF
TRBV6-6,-,CASRRSGTGQDEQYF
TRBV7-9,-,CASSLLAGAETQYF
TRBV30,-,CATGGTSTDTQYF
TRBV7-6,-,CASSLVPLQGADTQYF
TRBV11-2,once,CASSLGGGSYEQYF
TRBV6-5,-,CASQGTATGNQPQHF
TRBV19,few,CASSSQTGGIEKLFF
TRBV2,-,CASSEALQGARQPQHF
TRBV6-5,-,CASSYIRPNSPLHF
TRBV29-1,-,CSARRGGSYNEQFF
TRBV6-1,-,CASSDLAGGPYEQYF
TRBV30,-,CAWRREDGGNQPQHF
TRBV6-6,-,CASSPLTVQETQYF
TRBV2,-,CASSVGRERNGDTQYF
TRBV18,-,CASSPDRGRLEKLFF
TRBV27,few,CASSLRTGQDMSPLHF
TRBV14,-,CASSAWTSGSQETQYF
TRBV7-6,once,CASSSGQGTDTQYF
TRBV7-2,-,CASSPDRLNQPQHF
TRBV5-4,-,CASSLVGVRNIQYF
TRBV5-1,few,CASSLVGSGNTIYF
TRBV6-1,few,CASSVGQPVQYF
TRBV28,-,CASSLRGTGGTLHF
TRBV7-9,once,CASSLVTGDGYTF
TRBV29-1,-,CSGRPSAHWDEQFF
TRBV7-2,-,CASSPVVETQYF
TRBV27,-,CASRFNGRGLAGVGGELFF
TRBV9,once,CASSPLGGINTEAFF
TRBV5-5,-,CASSWGPSYEQYF
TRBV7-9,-,CASSLVRDRNSPLHF